The 2 T cell receptor beta chains below all came from one sample that was sequenced in a study of T cell changes during pregnancy in multiple sclerosis. Profiling relied on immunoSEQ multiplex PCR, and the TCRdb table lists in-frame clones only, not all of them. The sample has approximately 60,000 clones; approximately 90% are singletons. Sequences were derived from peripheral blood, sampled after pregnancy. Receptors were obtained from a female donor in good health, enrolled as a control in a pregnancy study.

This clone was found once. The chain recombines TRBV6-5 with TRBJ1-4; 9 bases are a match to TRBD1. Unmatched junction bases numbered 8, after V lost 7 bases and J lost 11 bases. This CDR3 region has 13 residues. The germline gives CDR1 MNHEY, CDR2 SVGAGI. The CDR3 DNA is TGTGCCAGCAAGGGACAGGGCCTGGTGAAACTGTTTTTT. Its translation is CASKGQGLVKLFF.

J is TRBJ2-1 and V is TRBV7-6, with 12 bases fitting TRBD2. In germline, CDR1 is SGHVS, CDR2 FNYEAQ. Trimming removed 4 bases from V and 8 bases from J; junction bases left unmatched: 9. The CDR3 has 16 amino acids. CDR3 sequence: CASSSSSGGAGHEQFF. CDR3 DNA sequence: TGTGCCAGCAGCTCGTCTAGCGGGGGGGCCGGGCATGAGCAGTTCTTC.